This T cell receptor beta chain is from a study of lymphopenia after photon versus proton radiotherapy. Study results and limitations: After the lymphocyte nadir, photon-treated repertoires showed oligoclonal expansion, especially of CD8+ Temra cells.

Repertoires were generated with immunoSEQ multiplex PCR, while TCRdb's copy carries only in-frame clones and drops some. This table has 17,000 or so clones, 80% to 90% appearing once. A remark on this clone: Its antigen is still unknown.

The germline CDR1 and CDR2 sequences are SEHNR and FQNEAQ (reference sequence). CDR3 length: 13 residues. The germline V and J ends were trimmed by 5 bases and 3 bases, with 11 bases remaining between them. The chain has TRBV7-9 and TRBJ2-7; D gene unclear. This receptor was identified in a man between 65 and 85 years old with pancreatic cancer. The material sequenced was peripheral blood, taken from a patient treated with proton-based radiotherapy. The CDR3 region is CASSMDQNYEQYF. DNA of the CDR3: TGTGCCAGCAGCATGGATCAGAACTACGAGCAGTACTTC.